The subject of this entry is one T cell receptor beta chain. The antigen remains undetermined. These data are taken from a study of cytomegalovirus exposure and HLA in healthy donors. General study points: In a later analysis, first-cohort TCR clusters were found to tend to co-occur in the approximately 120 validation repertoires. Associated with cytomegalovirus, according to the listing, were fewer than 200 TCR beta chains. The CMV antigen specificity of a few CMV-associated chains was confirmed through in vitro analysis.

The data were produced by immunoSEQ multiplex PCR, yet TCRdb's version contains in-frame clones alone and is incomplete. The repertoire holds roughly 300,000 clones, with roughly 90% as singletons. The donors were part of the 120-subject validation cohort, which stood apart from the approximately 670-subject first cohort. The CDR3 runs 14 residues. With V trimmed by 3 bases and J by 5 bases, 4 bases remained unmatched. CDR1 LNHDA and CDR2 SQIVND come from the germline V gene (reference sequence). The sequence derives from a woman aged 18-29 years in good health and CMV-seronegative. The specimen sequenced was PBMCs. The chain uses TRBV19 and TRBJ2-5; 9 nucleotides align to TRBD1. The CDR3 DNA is TGTGCCAGTAGTATGGGACAGGGTTACGAGACCCAGTACTTC. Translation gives CASSMGQGYETQYF.